These 28 T cell receptor beta chains share one sample of origin, sequenced in a study of T-cell reconstitution after alpha-beta-depleted transplantation in children. Preparation of the TCRbeta library used unique molecular identifiers. TCRdb reprocessed the PCR reads via MiXCR and lists one record per CDR3 protein. Here the sample spans about 260,000 distinct CDR3 sequences, 7.5% to 9.5% being singletons. The sequenced sample was PBMCs, mostly from graft donor cells, obtained 180 days after TCRalphabeta/CD19-depleted stem cell transplant. The receptors here all came from a male patient younger than 18 who had a stem cell transplant for acute lymphoblastic leukemia, so the T cells may come from the graft donor.

This clonotype has at least ten counts. For the CDR3, the DNA is TGTGCCAGCAGCGTGGCAGGGAAGACGAGCACAGATACGCAGTATTTT. This encodes CASSVAGKTSTDTQYF. The rearrangement links TRBV9 to TRBJ2-3; tentative D call: TRBD1 (5 bases). The V gene lost 2 bases and the J gene lost 0 bases, with 13 bases spanning the gap. The CDR3 is 16 amino acids. CDR1 is SGDLS and CDR2 is YYNGEE in the germline V gene.

This clonotype has a count of ten or more. V is TRBV5-1 and J is TRBJ2-2; unclear D gene. V was trimmed by 0 bases and J by 8 bases, leaving 11 bases between them. Germline values: CDR1 SGHRS, CDR2 YFSETQ. CDR3 size: 14 residues. The CDR3 is CASSLAKTVGELFF. Written as DNA, the CDR3 is TGCGCCAGCAGCTTGGCCAAGACTGTAGGGGAGCTGTTTTTT.

Comment on this clonotype: A read error may be the cause here, since a much bigger clone is one base away. The chain couples TRBV5-1 to TRBJ2-7; 9 bases fit TRBD1. The germline gives CDR1 SGHRS, CDR2 YFSETQ. The length of the CDR3 is 15 residues. Trimming took 4 bases from V and 8 from J; bases not matched to a gene: 13. In DNA, the CDR3 is TGCGCCAGCAGCAGGGAGGACAGGGGCAGCCACCAGCAGTACTTC. Residues: CASSREDRGSHQQYF.

The table lists this clonotype with many counts. The genes are TRBV7-2 and TRBJ2-6; 7 bases agree with TRBD2. This CDR3 contains 15 residues. Germline assignment: CDR1 SGHTA and CDR2 FQGNSA. The junction had 1 base not matched to a gene; V was cut back by 1 base and J by 4 bases. The CDR3 DNA is TGTGCCAGCAGCTTAGTGGGAGGGGGGGCCAACGTCCTGACTTTC. Translation gives CASSLVGGGANVLTF.

The J gene is TRBJ2-6, the V gene TRBV12-5, with D unresolved. Germline CDR1 and CDR2: LGHNT and FRNRAP. V dropped 0 bases and J dropped 4 bases, with 4 bases sitting between them. The CDR3 is 14 amino acids. The CDR3 sequence: CASGLVWGANVLTF. The DNA for the CDR3 is TGTGCTAGTGGTTTGGTTTGGGGGGCCAACGTCCTGACTTTC.

In its sample, this clonotype was seen many times. V gene TRBV7-9 combines with J gene TRBJ2-7; D remains unclear. The CDR3 extends over 15 amino acids. CDR1 and CDR2 (germline): SEHNR, FQNEAQ (reference sequence). Trimming shortened V by 4 bases and J by 3 bases, and 16 bases separated the two germline ends. In nucleotides, the CDR3 is TGTGCCAGCAGCTCCTCGGCGGTAGTCCACTACGAGCAGTACTTC. It translates to CASSSSAVVHYEQYF.

In this sample, this clonotype turned up many times. This chain uses TRBV4-2 with TRBJ2-5; TRBD2 matches at 12 bases. J lost 5 bases, V lost 4 bases, and 8 bases had no gene match. The CDR3 has 16 residues. The germline CDR1 and CDR2 sequences are LGHNA and YNFKEQ. CDR3 loop: CASSPLSSGGVETQYF. Written as DNA, the CDR3 is TGTGCCAGCAGCCCCCTCTCTAGCGGGGGGGTGGAGACCCAGTACTTC.

The rearrangement joins TRBV2 to TRBJ1-2; no clear D gene. CDR1 SNHLY and CDR2 FYNNEI come from the germline V gene. Between the trimmed V and J ends, which lost 2 bases and 4 bases, there was a span of 14 bases. CDR3 length: 15 amino acids. Here the CDR3 reads CASSERMAEFYGYTF. DNA of the CDR3: TGTGCCAGCAGTGAACGGATGGCGGAGTTCTATGGCTACACCTTC.

At least ten counts were recorded for this clonotype. The genes are TRBV21-1 and TRBJ2-3; the table calls TRBD1, which could not be checked here. TRBV21-1 is described as a pseudogene. The CDR3 runs 17 residues. CDR3 residues: CASSKSLPGQDTDTQYF. Written as DNA, the CDR3 is TGTGCCAGCAGCAAGAGCCTGCCGGGACAGGATACAGATACGCAGTATTTT.

In this sample, this clonotype turned up many times. This chain's CDR3 is CASSLGGTQYF. CDR3 DNA: TGTGCCAGCAGTTTGGGCGGTACGCAGTATTTT. The rearrangement joins TRBV12-3 or TRBV12-4 to TRBJ2-5, with D hard to call. Gene TRBJ2-3 matches the end of the DNA better, so the J call may be wrong. There are 11 residues in the CDR3.

This clonotype has a count of ten or more. V gene TRBV5-6 combines with J gene TRBJ2-3; D not resolved. Germline loops: CDR1 SGHDT, CDR2 YYEEEE. V lost 4 bases and J lost 7, with 16 bases in between. The CDR3 runs 14 residues. CDR3 DNA sequence: TGTGCCAGCAGCCCTCTCCCCCCTATTCATACGCAGTATTTT. Protein sequence: CASSPLPPIHTQYF.

This chain connects TRBV18 to TRBJ2-6; the D call may be TRBD1 or TRBD2 (5 bases each). V lost 2 bases, J lost 3 bases, and 14 bases lay in between. Germline-derived CDR1 and CDR2 are KGHSH and LQKENI. CDR3 length: 17 residues. The DNA of the CDR3 is TGTGCCAGCTCACCATCGACGGGGCTATTTGGGGCCAACGTCCTGACTTTC. The encoded protein is CASSPSTGLFGANVLTF.

The V and J genes are TRBV12-3 or TRBV12-4 and TRBJ2-3, with 7 bases matching TRBD2. This CDR3 is 17 amino acids long. Trimming at V came to 6 bases and at J to 2 bases, leaving 14 bases not matched to a gene. The chain's CDR3 is CASSLPRVGGTTDTQYF. For the CDR3, the DNA is TGTGCCAGCAGCCTTCCCAGGGTCGGGGGGACCACAGATACGCAGTATTTT.

This clonotype was observed many times. The rearrangement links TRBV6-1 to TRBJ1-2; TRBD1 agrees at 7 bases. V shed 6 bases and J 1 base; nucleotides not matched to a gene: 2. The CDR3 length is 13 residues. Germline values: CDR1 MNHNS, CDR2 SASEGT. The chain's CDR3 is CASRTGFNYGYTF. CDR3 sequence (DNA): TGTGCCAGCAGGACAGGGTTTAACTATGGCTACACCTTC.

This clonotype occurred many times. The J gene is TRBJ2-1, the V gene TRBV12-3 or TRBV12-4, with 10 bases identical to TRBD2. The CDR3 consists of 15 residues. V was pared by 7 bases and J by 3 bases, with 6 bases of the junction left unmatched. DNA of the CDR3: TGTGCCAGCACCATAGCGGGAGGACTCTACAATGAGCAGTTCTTC. This gives the protein CASTIAGGLYNEQFF.

J is TRBJ2-7 and V is TRBV20-1; D remains unclear. The CDR3 contains 16 residues. CDR1 and CDR2 (germline): DFQATT, SNEGSKA (reference sequence). Trimming cost V 0 bases and J 2 bases, with 17 bases left between them. CDR3 nucleotide sequence: TGCAGTGCTAGAGATCCTACCGGCCGTTCACCCTACGAGCAGTACTTC. Protein: CSARDPTGRSPYEQYF.

This clonotype was seen ten or more times. The chain's CDR3 is CASTTGTAQETQYF. CDR3 DNA sequence: TGCGCCAGCACCACCGGGACGGCTCAAGAGACCCAGTACTTC. The rearrangement links TRBV5-1 to TRBJ2-5, with D perhaps matching TRBD1 or TRBD2 (5 bases each). CDR1 SGHRS and CDR2 YFSETQ come from the germline V gene. With 6 bases removed from V and 2 bases from J, the gap between germline ends came to 14 bases. The length of the CDR3 is 14 residues.

This clonotype came up many times. The chain uses TRBV7-3 and TRBJ2-6, with D possibly matching TRBD2 (7 bases). The V gene's germline CDR1 is SGHTA and CDR2 FQGTGA. The CDR3 extends over 15 amino acids. V lost 6 bases and J 4 bases, leaving 13 bases between the germline ends. For the CDR3, the DNA is TGTGCCAGCAGTTTAGGGGGGGCCGGGGCCAACGTCCTGACTTTC. It codes for CASSLGGAGANVLTF. The full variable domain, with the rest looked up from reference TRBV7-3 and TRBJ2-6, is GAGVSQTPSNKVTEKGKYVELRCDPISGHTALYWYRQSLGQGPEFLIYFQGTGAADDSGLPNDRFFAVRPEGSVSTLKIQRTERGDSAVYLCASSLGGAGANVLTFGAGSRLTVL.

This clonotype was picked up many times. The CDR3 coding sequence is TGCGCCAGCAGCTTACAGACAAGTAATGAAAAACTGTTTTTT. This translates into CASSLQTSNEKLFF. The chain has TRBV5-1 and TRBJ1-4; D gene unclear. The CDR3 extends over 14 amino acids. Germline CDR1 and CDR2: SGHRS and YFSETQ. V lost 2 bases and J lost 4, with 9 bases in between.

This clonotype was seen ten or more times. The chain employs TRBV29-1 and TRBJ1-2; maybe TRBD1 (5 bases). Germline V gene sequence: CDR1 SQVTM, CDR2 ANQGSEA. Between the trimmed V and J ends, which lost 8 bases and 4 bases, there was a span of 14 bases. This CDR3 spans 12 amino acids. For the CDR3, the DNA is TGCAGCCTCTTAGACGGGACCTATGGCTACACCTTC. Protein: CSLLDGTYGYTF.

This clonotype was picked up many times. The J gene is TRBJ2-7, the V gene TRBV21-1. TRBV21-1 is flagged as a pseudogene. The CDR3 extends over 13 amino acids. CDR3 region: CASSKRRTLEQYF. For the CDR3, the DNA is TGTGCCAGCAGCAAAAGAAGGACCCTCGAGCAGTACTTC.

The table lists this clonotype with many counts. The V call is TRBV20-1, the J call TRBJ2-5; 8 bases match TRBD1. V was pared by 6 bases and J by 4 bases, with 13 bases of the junction left unmatched. The CDR3 sequence is 15 residues long. Germline values: CDR1 DFQATT, CDR2 SNEGSKA (reference sequence). Here the CDR3 reads CSATSFDRGRETQYF. Written as DNA, the CDR3 is TGCAGTGCCACCTCCTTCGACAGGGGCCGAGAGACCCAGTACTTC.

This chain joins TRBV7-9 and TRBJ1-2, with a possible D match to TRBD1 (6 bases). The CDR3 runs 15 residues. The V end lost 5 bases, the J end lost 6 bases, and 19 bases lay between the germline ends. CDR1 and CDR2 (germline): SEHNR, FQNEAQ (reference sequence). CDR3 bases: TGTGCCAGCAGCCTCTTGGGGGGGGCGAAAGATGGCTACACCTTC. Encoded protein: CASSLLGGAKDGYTF.

V usage is TRBV20-1 and J usage is TRBJ1-1, with D perhaps TRBD1 (5 bases). The CDR3 runs 16 residues. V lost 1 base and J 3 bases, leaving 18 bases between the germline ends. Germline V gene data show CDR1 as DFQATT and CDR2 as SNEGSKA (reference sequence). CDR3 sequence (DNA): TGCAGTGCTAGAGGTGGGGGGGGAGGAAGTCACACTGAAGCTTTCTTT. This gives the protein CSARGGGGGSHTEAFF.

This clonotype was observed many times. The CDR3 sequence is CASSRDGTGEETQYF. As DNA, the CDR3 is TGTGCCAGCAGTAGAGACGGGACAGGGGAAGAGACCCAGTACTTC. The chain has TRBV6-4 and TRBJ2-5; 10 nucleotides match TRBD1. The CDR3 runs to 15 residues. Germline assignment: CDR1 MRHNA and CDR2 SNTAGT. With V trimmed by 5 bases and J by 3 bases, 6 bases remained unmatched.

This clonotype was counted ten times or more. The J gene is TRBJ1-5, the V gene TRBV15, with unresolved D. V was clipped by 1 base and J by 2 bases, with 15 bases between them. Germline CDR1 reads LNHNV; CDR2 reads YYDKDF (reference sequence). The CDR3 runs to 17 residues. CDR3 bases: TGTGCCACCAGCAGAGCGAGACCCCTTGGGGGCAATCAGCCCCAGCATTTT. Amino acids: CATSRARPLGGNQPQHF.

This clonotype was seen repeatedly, ten times or more. The chain is built from TRBV18 and TRBJ2-5; D may match TRBD1 or TRBD2 (5 bases each). V lost 3 bases, J lost 7 bases, and 18 bases lay in between. The germline CDR1 and CDR2 sequences are KGHSH and LQKENI. There are 15 residues in the CDR3. The DNA of the CDR3 is TGTGCCAGCTCACCGGGCAAGTGGGGACCAGGGACCCAGTACTTC. Translating gives CASSPGKWGPGTQYF.

This clonotype occurred many times. The V call is TRBV6-1, the J call TRBJ1-2, with D possibly being TRBD1 (5 bases). There are 13 residues in the CDR3. CDR1 is MNHNS, CDR2 SASEGT, per germline. Trimming pared 10 bases from V and 9 bases from J, leaving 21 bases between. For the CDR3, the DNA is TGTGCCACCTCCTCGGGGCTCAGACCGAGCTACACCTTC. Its protein product is CATSSGLRPSYTF.